This is a list of T cell receptor beta chains from one sample in a study of T cell repertoires in cytomegalovirus infection. TCRdb used MiXCR to reprocess the reads, holding one entry per CDR3 protein. The profile shows about 340,000 distinct CDR3 sequences, 25% to 35% of them singletons. These TCRs' antigens remain unknown. The sequenced sample was cultured PBMCs, obtained from culture after CMV antigen stimulation. Source of these receptors: a human donor in good health (CMV status not recorded). Some clones in this sample may be carry-over from other donors' samples. CDR3s leave out the opening cysteine and the closing phenylalanine or tryptophan.

j_gene: TRBJ1-1
v_gene: TRBV12-3/TRBV12-4
CDR3aa: ASSSGAGNTEAF

j_gene: TRBJ1-2
v_gene: TRBV2
CDR3aa: ASIYFRGPGTEGYT

j_gene: TRBJ2-1
v_gene: TRBV4-1
CDR3aa: ASSHPEGLAGSSYNEQF

j_gene: TRBJ2-1
v_gene: TRBV15
CDR3aa: ATSRVRGNEQF

j_gene: TRBJ1-2
v_gene: TRBV11-2
CDR3aa: ASSLIRGTEGYT

j_gene: TRBJ1-1
v_gene: TRBV19
CDR3aa: ASSIHGIGEEAF

j_gene: TRBJ2-1
v_gene: TRBV30
CDR3aa: AWSGQESYNEQF

j_gene: TRBJ2-7
v_gene: TRBV7-2
CDR3aa: ASSPGTSGYEQY

j_gene: TRBJ1-1
v_gene: TRBV7-2
CDR3aa: ASSRDRMNTEAF

j_gene: TRBJ2-7
v_gene: TRBV6-2/TRBV6-3
CDR3aa: ASISTASYEQY

j_gene: TRBJ2-2
v_gene: TRBV25-1
CDR3aa: ASSDRVNTGELF

j_gene: TRBJ1-2
v_gene: TRBV12-3/TRBV12-4
CDR3aa: ASSLRQVDYGYT

j_gene: TRBJ2-3
v_gene: TRBV11-3
CDR3aa: ASSFQRDGFTDTQY

j_gene: TRBJ2-2
v_gene: TRBV11-2
CDR3aa: ASSKDRGIITGELF

j_gene: TRBJ2-2
v_gene: TRBV27
CDR3aa: ASSEGAPGELF

j_gene: TRBJ1-4
v_gene: TRBV7-2
CDR3aa: ASSPGRGNEKLF

j_gene: TRBJ2-1
v_gene: TRBV2
CDR3aa: ASSWLAGGSDEQF

j_gene: TRBJ2-3
v_gene: TRBV6-2/TRBV6-3
CDR3aa: ASSLGGPIDTQY

j_gene: TRBJ1-1
v_gene: TRBV27
CDR3aa: ASSYSRLGTEAF

j_gene: TRBJ1-1
v_gene: TRBV29-1
CDR3aa: SVVQNRRNTEAF

j_gene: TRBJ1-1
v_gene: TRBV6-8
CDR3aa: ASSYSPSGWGTEAF

j_gene: TRBJ1-2
v_gene: TRBV7-2
CDR3aa: ASSTGTGNGYT